Listed here are 22 T cell receptor beta chains from one sample, sequenced in a study of blood T cell repertoires in COVID-19. Measured with immunoSEQ multiplex PCR; TCRdb has only the in-frame clones, and not every one. The sample lists 150,000 to 200,000 clones; 89% were seen once. Source material: peripheral blood. Receptors originate from a man in his fifties or sixties with acute or convalescent COVID-19.

CDR3: CASSRDRYTEAFF. Here the CDR3 DNA reads TGTGCCAGCTCACGGGACAGATACACTGAAGCTTTCTTT. This chain uses TRBV18 with TRBJ1-1; 7 bases line up with TRBD1. Germline loops: CDR1 KGHSH, CDR2 LQKENI. This CDR3 comprises 13 residues. V lost 4 bases, J lost 3 bases, and 2 bases stayed unmatched.

This sequence joins TRBV4-1 and TRBJ1-2; 11 bases align to TRBD1. Germline V gene data show CDR1 as MGHRA and CDR2 as YSYEKL. The CDR3 covers 14 residues. V trimming: 4 bases; J trimming: 5 bases; junction bases outside the gene matches: 3. CDR3 amino acids: CASSRGQGAYGYTF. The CDR3 bases are TGCGCCAGCAGCCGCGGACAGGGGGCTTATGGCTACACCTTC.

The chain employs TRBV29-1 and TRBJ2-3; the match to TRBD1 covers 10 bases. V lost 6 bases to trimming and J lost 3 bases; unmatched junction nucleotides: 3. In germline, CDR1 is SQVTM, CDR2 ANQGSEA. This CDR3 contains 13 residues. CDR3 in amino acids: CSVRTGGTDTQYF. The CDR3 bases are TGCAGCGTACGGACAGGGGGGACAGATACGCAGTATTTT.

The rearrangement uses TRBV10-2 and TRBJ2-3, with a possible D match to TRBD2 (6 bases). V gave up 4 bases and J gave up 6 bases, with 14 bases separating them. This CDR3 is 14 amino acids long. Germline loops: CDR1 WSHSY, CDR2 SAAADI. As DNA, the CDR3 is TGCGCCAGCAGTGCGGGGGTTGCTCCGGATACGCAGTATTTT. Translation: CASSAGVAPDTQYF.

The genes are TRBV5-6 and TRBJ2-3; 12 bases agree with TRBD1. The ends lost 4 bases at V and 3 bases at J; junction bases unmatched: 6. CDR1 and CDR2 from the germline V gene are SGHDT and YYEEEE. The CDR3 totals 16 residues. Here the CDR3 reads CASSLGTGGRTDTQYF. The CDR3 coding sequence is TGTGCCAGCAGCCTGGGGACAGGGGGCAGGACAGATACGCAGTATTTT.

In DNA, the CDR3 is TGTGCCAGTTGGACAGGGACCAGGGGCTACACCTTC. The encoded protein is CASWTGTRGYTF. The J gene is TRBJ1-2, the V gene TRBV6-5; 8 bases fit TRBD1. CDR1 and CDR2 from the germline V gene are MNHEY and SVGAGI. V gave up 9 bases and J gave up 8 bases; unmatched junction bases: 8. The CDR3 spans 12 residues.

The V gene is TRBV6-6, the J gene TRBJ2-7; D is possibly TRBD1 (6 bases). The CDR3 sequence is 14 residues long. Germline loops: CDR1 MNHNY, CDR2 SVGAGI (reference sequence). V shed 10 bases and J shed 5 bases, with 21 bases lying between them. CDR3 sequence (DNA): TGTGCCACCGCCCCCAGCAGGGGCGTGGACGAGCAGTACTTC. It specifies CATAPSRGVDEQYF.

The chain links TRBV10-3 to TRBJ2-7, with 13 bases aligning to TRBD2. The CDR3 loop spans 15 amino acids. Germline CDR1 ENHRY, CDR2 SYGVKD. V trimming: 5 bases; J trimming: 2 bases; junction bases outside the gene matches: 3. The CDR3 nucleotides read TGTGCCATCAGTCTGGGACTAGCGGGGCCCTACGAGCAGTACTTC. Amino acids: CAISLGLAGPYEQYF.

The rearrangement joins TRBV9 to TRBJ2-5; TRBD1 aligns across 7 bases. This CDR3 contains 15 residues. V was clipped by 6 bases and J by 3 bases; unmatched bases: 11. CDR1 and CDR2 (germline): SGDLS, YYNGEE. CDR3: CASTANIGTEETQYF. In DNA form, the CDR3 reads TGTGCCAGCACCGCAAATATTGGGACAGAAGAGACCCAGTACTTC.

The chain recombines TRBV9 with TRBJ2-4; weak D call: TRBD2 (5 bases). V lost 0 bases, J lost 2 bases, and 6 bases lay in between. This CDR3 contains 14 residues. Germline CDR1 and CDR2: SGDLS and YYNGEE. The CDR3 DNA follows: TGTGCCAGCAGCGTAGGGGAGCCCAAAAACATTCAGTACTTC. Translating it yields CASSVGEPKNIQYF.

V is TRBV11-2 and J is TRBJ2-3; 10 bases align to TRBD2. The length of the CDR3 is 18 residues. CDR1 and CDR2 from the germline V gene are SGHAT and FQNNGV. J lost 3 bases, V lost 0 bases, and 9 bases had no gene match. The CDR3 coding sequence is TGTGCCAGCAGCTTAGATTTGAGCGCTAGCGGGGGAACAGATACGCAGTATTTT. Amino acids: CASSLDLSASGGTDTQYF.

This CDR3 reads CASKWAGGAGEQYF. The CDR3 DNA sequence: TGTGCCAGCAAATGGGCAGGGGGCGCGGGCGAGCAGTACTTC. The chain joins TRBV6-6 to TRBJ2-7, with 8 nucleotides matching TRBD1. This CDR3 contains 14 residues. V lost 7 bases, J lost 6 bases, and 11 bases stayed unmatched. Germline CDR1 and CDR2: MNHNY and SVGAGI (reference sequence).

The chain employs TRBV7-6 and TRBJ2-1; 13 nucleotides agree with TRBD2. J gave up 7 bases and V 3 bases, and 6 bases lay outside the gene matches. This CDR3 has 16 amino acids. Germline V lookup: CDR1 SGHVS, CDR2 FNYEAQ. CDR3 nucleotides: TGTGCCAGCAGCTTCCAACTAGCGGGGGGGCCGAATGAGCAGTTCTTC. Protein: CASSFQLAGGPNEQFF.

The chain couples TRBV5-1 to TRBJ2-3; no clear D gene. V was shortened by 0 bases and J by 3 bases, with 11 bases between the two germline ends. Germline V CDR1 and CDR2: SGHRS, YFSETQ. CDR3 length equals 15 residues. The CDR3 DNA reads as TGCGCCAGCAGCTTGGAAGGTTTGCGGACAGATACGCAGTATTTT. Protein sequence: CASSLEGLRTDTQYF.

J is TRBJ2-7 and V is TRBV21-1; the table names TRBD2, a call not compared with the DNA. TRBV21-1 is termed a pseudogene. This CDR3 spans 19 amino acids. The CDR3 DNA is TGTGCCAGCAGCAAAGTTTCTCTGGAGCGGGCAGCACCATTTTACGAGCAGTACTTC. Translating gives CASSKVSLERAAPFYEQYF.

In nucleotides, the CDR3 is TGTGCCAGCAGCCCTAAGGGACAAGCTGGCTACACCTTC. This codes for CASSPKGQAGYTF. J is TRBJ1-2 and V is TRBV3-1 (or the pseudogene TRBV3-2); D may be TRBD1 (6 bases). CDR1 and CDR2 (germline): LGHDT, YNNKEL (reference sequence). Trimming took off 4 bases at V and 7 bases at J, with 13 bases between the two ends. CDR3 length: 13 amino acids.

This clone has more than one count but fewer than ten. In nucleotides, the CDR3 is TGTGCCAGCACCAGCCAAGATAGTAGGGGCGGCGGCTACACCTTC. This codes for CASTSQDSRGGGYTF. V gene TRBV3-1 (or the pseudogene TRBV3-2) combines with J gene TRBJ1-2; possible D gene TRBD1, 5 bases. The V end lost 7 bases, the J end lost 8 bases, and 23 bases lay between the germline ends. Germline V gene sequence: CDR1 LGHDT, CDR2 YNNKEL (reference sequence). The CDR3 totals 15 residues.

J is TRBJ2-7 and V is TRBV5-1; 7 nucleotides match TRBD1. CDR3 length: 12 residues. Germline V lookup: CDR1 SGHRS, CDR2 YFSETQ. Losses at the gene ends were 4 bases for V and 4 bases for J; bases not matched to a gene: 2. The CDR3 spells CASSIQGYEQYF. CDR3 DNA sequence: TGCGCCAGCAGCATACAGGGGTACGAGCAGTACTTC.

The chain employs TRBV2 and TRBJ2-7; TRBD1 agrees at 7 bases. Germline CDR1 and CDR2: SNHLY and FYNNEI. This CDR3 has 14 amino acids. V was pared by 6 bases and J by 7 bases, with 12 bases of the junction left unmatched. CDR3 coding DNA: TGTGCCAGCAGACTCCTTGCGACAGGGCAAGAGCAGTACTTC. Translation: CASRLLATGQEQYF.

The chain has TRBV15 and TRBJ2-7; maybe TRBD1 (6 bases). The germline V and J ends were trimmed by 3 bases and 0 bases, with 9 bases remaining between them. This CDR3 contains 14 residues. Germline V gives CDR1 LNHNV, CDR2 YYDKDF (reference sequence). CDR3 protein: CATSRDSISYEQYF. CDR3 sequence (DNA): TGTGCCACCAGCAGGGACAGCATCTCCTACGAGCAGTACTTC.

The genes are TRBV18 and TRBJ1-2; perhaps TRBD1 as D (6 bases). The CDR3 loop spans 12 amino acids. Germline V CDR1 and CDR2: KGHSH, LQKENI. Trimming left V 6 bases short and J 5 bases short, with 10 bases between. The CDR3 reads CASSLRGYGYTF. The CDR3 nucleotides are TGTGCCAGCTCCCTAAGGGGGTATGGCTACACCTTC.

V and J are TRBV11-2 and TRBJ2-2; D remains ambiguous. The V and J ends lost 0 bases and 6 bases respectively, with 5 bases between them. CDR1 SGHAT and CDR2 FQNNGV come from the germline V gene. This CDR3 comprises 13 residues. The CDR3 here is CASSLDLPGELFF. The DNA of the CDR3 is TGTGCCAGCAGCTTAGATCTTCCCGGGGAGCTGTTTTTT.